These 8 T cell receptor beta chains came from one sample sequenced in a study of blood T cell repertoires in COVID-19. TCRdb keeps only in-frame clones here, not all; method: immunoSEQ multiplex PCR. Found here are around 270,000 clones, around 90% of them singletons; the top ten hold around 3.1%. Sample: PBMCs or T cells enriched from blood (not recorded which). The source is a woman aged 35 to 49 who had been exposed to COVID-19.

This clone was detected only once. The chain joins TRBV18 to TRBJ1-1, with 8 bases fitting TRBD1. J gave up 4 bases and V 6 bases, and 13 bases lay outside the gene matches. Germline V CDR1 and CDR2: KGHSH, LQKENI. The CDR3 contains 16 residues. The CDR3 reads CASSPGTGALGTEAFF. The CDR3 region has the DNA TGTGCCAGCTCGCCCGGGACAGGAGCTTTGGGCACTGAAGCTTTCTTT.

The chain combines TRBV6-5 with TRBJ1-1; TRBD1 agrees at 7 bases. The germline gives CDR1 MNHEY, CDR2 SVGAGI. Trimming cost V 8 bases and J 0 bases; bases outside gene matches: 9. The CDR3 loop spans 15 amino acids. The chain's CDR3 is CASVYRGLVNTEAFF. The CDR3 coding sequence is TGTGCCAGCGTGTACAGGGGACTAGTGAACACTGAAGCTTTCTTT.

The chain joins TRBV7-3 to TRBJ1-4; 8 nucleotides agree with TRBD1. V gave up 5 bases and J gave up 8 bases; unmatched junction bases: 7. This CDR3 spans 14 amino acids. Germline V gene lookup returns CDR1 SGHTA and CDR2 FQGTGA. The DNA of the CDR3 is TGTGCCAGCAGCATAAACCGGGACAGGGAAAAACTGTTTTTT. Protein product: CASSINRDREKLFF.

The chain joins TRBV2 to TRBJ1-3, with D possibly TRBD1 on 6 matching bases. Trimming took 2 bases from V and 7 from J, leaving 12 bases between them. Germline-derived CDR1 and CDR2 are SNHLY and FYNNEI. This CDR3 contains 14 residues. CDR3 loop: CASSELQGRNTIYF. In DNA, the CDR3 is TGTGCCAGCAGTGAACTACAGGGACGGAACACCATATATTTT.

This chain connects TRBV28 to TRBJ1-4, with a possible D match to TRBD1 (5 bases). The CDR3 contains 15 residues. Per germline, CDR1 MDHEN and CDR2 SYDVKM. Trimming took 4 bases from V and 7 from J, leaving 16 bases between them. The CDR3 bases are TGTGCCAGCAGTTCAGCCGGGACGGGGGGTGAAAAACTGTTTTTT. This translates into CASSSAGTGGEKLFF.

V is TRBV27 and J is TRBJ2-1; the match to TRBD2 covers 13 bases. J gave up 12 bases and V 5 bases, and 7 bases lay outside the gene matches. Germline V gene sequence: CDR1 MNHEY, CDR2 SMNVEV (reference sequence). The CDR3 totals 14 residues. CDR3 nucleotides: TGTGCCAGCAGTCAAGGGACTAGCGGGATTGGGCAGTTCTTC. This encodes CASSQGTSGIGQFF.

J is TRBJ1-2 and V is TRBV23-1; TRBD1 might be the D (6 bases). TRBV23-1 is noted as an ORF with a role that remains uncertain. This CDR3 is built from 11 residues. V gave up 5 bases and J gave up 8 bases, with 9 bases separating them. The CDR3 loop reads CASSSGEGYTF. For the CDR3, the DNA is TGCGCCAGCAGTTCAGGGGAAGGCTACACCTTC.

J is TRBJ2-3 and V is TRBV9, with TRBD1 matching 7 bases. CDR3 length: 18 residues. V shed 4 bases, J shed 2 bases, and the junction held 16 bases outside the gene matches. Germline V CDR1 and CDR2: SGDLS, YYNGEE. This CDR3 is CASSPRPKGQRYTDTQYF. CDR3 DNA: TGTGCCAGCAGCCCCCGCCCGAAGGGACAGAGATACACAGATACGCAGTATTTT.